These T cell receptor beta chains were read from a single sample in a study of vaccination and CD4 T cells after COVID-19. What these receptors recognize is not known. TCRdb reanalysed the PCR reads using MiXCR and keeps one entry per CDR3 protein. The table has around 12,000 distinct CDR3 sequences, under 80% seen once; the top ten hold 13%. The specimen sequenced was CD4+ T cells from blood, cultured in vitro. The receptors were sampled from a human donor who had recovered from COVID-19. Both conserved end residues are part of each CDR3. D genes are given only for firm matches. A clone size is listed for some rows: how often the clone was seen (once, few, many), or a class if it is expanded.

v_call	d_call	clone_size	j_call	cdr3_nt	cdr3_aa
TRBV6-1	NA	NA	TRBJ2-2	TGTGCCAGCAGTCCTACAGCCGGGGAGCTGTTTTTT	CASSPTAGELFF
TRBV12-3/TRBV12-4	NA	NA	TRBJ2-7	TGTGCCAGCAGTTCGGCGGGATCGAATGAAGACGAGCAGTACTTC	CASSSAGSNEDEQYF
TRBV6-1	NA	NA	TRBJ2-5	TGTGCCAGCAGCCCTTTAGGACAGACCCAGTACTTC	CASSPLGQTQYF
TRBV7-9	NA	NA	TRBJ2-3	TGTGCCAGCAGCTCTCCCCGGTCGGCAGATACGCAGTATTTT	CASSSPRSADTQYF
TRBV5-1	NA	once	TRBJ2-7	TGCGCCAGCAGCTCAGGGTCGTACGAGCAGTACTTC	CASSSGSYEQYF
TRBV6-1	NA	NA	TRBJ2-2	TGTGCCAGCACTGCAGGGCCCGGGGAGCTGTTTTTT	CASTAGPGELFF
TRBV20-1	TRBD1	few	TRBJ1-5	TGCAGTGCCACACGGGGGGTGCAGGGGGGTTATCCCCAGCATTTT	CSATRGVQGGYPQHF
TRBV6-2/TRBV6-3	NA	few	TRBJ1-5	TGTGCCAGCAGCCCCGGGCCGGCTGGTTGGCAGCCCCAGCATTTT	CASSPGPAGWQPQHF
TRBV18	NA	NA	TRBJ1-5	TGTGCCAGCTCGTTCACGGGGAACAATCAGCCCCAGCATTTT	CASSFTGNNQPQHF
TRBV27	NA	few	TRBJ2-7	TGTGCCAGCAGTCCTACGTCCCAGGGTTGGTACGAGCAGTACTTC	CASSPTSQGWYEQYF
TRBV6-2/TRBV6-3	NA	NA	TRBJ1-5	TGTGCCAGCAGTTACGCCGACATACTTTATAGCAATCAGCCCCAGCATTTT	CASSYADILYSNQPQHF
TRBV18	TRBD1	NA	TRBJ1-1	TGTGCCAGCTCACTGACGACAGGGGCGAACACTGAAGCTTTCTTT	CASSLTTGANTEAFF
TRBV20-1	NA	NA	TRBJ2-2	TGCAGTGCTAGCCCAGGGGAAACGAACACCGGGGAGCTGTTTTTT	CSASPGETNTGELFF
TRBV10-2	TRBD1	once	TRBJ2-1	TGCGCCAGCAGTGAGTTCGACAGGGTATACAATGAGCAGTTCTTC	CASSEFDRVYNEQFF
TRBV27	TRBD2	few	TRBJ2-7	TGTGCCAGCAGTTGGGGTGGAACTAGCGGGAAAGTAGTCGAGCAGTACTTC	CASSWGGTSGKVVEQYF
TRBV20-1	TRBD1	few	TRBJ1-5	TGCAGTGCTAGAGATCAGGGGGTTTTTAGCAATCAGCCCCAGCATTTT	CSARDQGVFSNQPQHF
TRBV19	NA	few	TRBJ1-2	TGTGCCAGTAGTCTTGGTAGTGTAAGTGGCTACACCTTC	CASSLGSVSGYTF
TRBV23-1	TRBD1	few	TRBJ2-1	TGCGCCAGCAGTGCAATCTACCCTCCGGGACAGGGGCAGTTCTTC	CASSAIYPPGQGQFF
TRBV7-9	NA	NA	TRBJ1-5	TGTGCCAGCAGCTTAGAACTAGGAAGTATCCGGGGTCAGCCCCAGCATTTT	CASSLELGSIRGQPQHF
TRBV24-1	NA	NA	TRBJ2-3	TGTGCCACCAGTGGACAGGGCACAGATACGCAGTATTTT	CATSGQGTDTQYF
TRBV20-1	TRBD2	NA	TRBJ2-3	TGCAGTGCTAGGGGGGACTTTCTAGCGGGAGCCTCAGATACGCAGTATTTT	CSARGDFLAGASDTQYF
TRBV20-1	NA	NA	TRBJ2-7	TGCAGTGCTACCGAGGAGGGCTGGTCCTACGAGCAGTACTTC	CSATEEGWSYEQYF
TRBV2	NA	few	TRBJ2-2	TGTGCCAGCAGTGATGCGGGCGCGAACACCGGGGAGCTGTTTTTT	CASSDAGANTGELFF
TRBV5-1	NA	NA	TRBJ2-7	TGCGCCAGCAGCTTGGGCGGAATCTCCTACGAGCAGTACTTC	CASSLGGISYEQYF
TRBV6-1	TRBD1	NA	TRBJ2-1	TGTGCCAGCAGTCCGCTCGGGACAGGAGTAAGGGAGCAGTTCTTC	CASSPLGTGVREQFF
TRBV28	TRBD2	NA	TRBJ2-3	TGTGCCAGCAGTCCAACCGGGGGGAACACGCAGTATTTT	CASSPTGGNTQYF
TRBV20-1	TRBD2	few	TRBJ2-2	TGCAGTGCTATCCTTAGCGGGAGGGCCGCCGGGGAGCTGTTTTTT	CSAILSGRAAGELFF
TRBV5-1	TRBD2	once	TRBJ2-5	TGCGCCAGTTGTTCGAGGGAGGGCGAAGAGACCCAGTACTTC	CASCSREGEETQYF
TRBV7-3	TRBD2	few	TRBJ2-3	TGTGCCAGCAGCTTACAAGCCGGGACTAGCGGGCCAGATACGCAGTATTTT	CASSLQAGTSGPDTQYF
TRBV25-1	TRBD2	few	TRBJ2-7	TGTGCCAGCAGTGTTAGCGGGAGAGTCTACGAGCAGTACTTC	CASSVSGRVYEQYF
TRBV6-4	NA	NA	TRBJ2-1	TGTGCCCAGCACCTCCATGAGCAGTTCTTC	CAQHLHEQFF
TRBV28	NA	once	TRBJ2-7	TGTGCCAGCAGGAACCCTTACGAGCAGTACTTC	CASRNPYEQYF
TRBV6-1	TRBD1	medium-sized	TRBJ2-1	TGTGCCAGCAGGAAACAGGGGGCGGTTCGTAATGAGCAGTTCTTC	CASRKQGAVRNEQFF
TRBV20-1	TRBD2	NA	TRBJ2-1	TGCAGTGCTAGTGCTCCGGGACTAGCGGGTTCCTACAATGAGCAGTTCTTC	CSASAPGLAGSYNEQFF
TRBV5-8	NA	NA	TRBJ1-5	TGTGCCAGCAGCTTGGCCGGGGTGAATCAGCCCCAGCATTTT	CASSLAGVNQPQHF
TRBV15	NA	once	TRBJ2-7	TGTGCCACCAGCAGAGGGACCAACAGGGTCGGGCTAAATTACGAGCAGTACTTC	CATSRGTNRVGLNYEQYF
TRBV25-1	NA	NA	TRBJ1-1	TGTGCCAGCAGTCGCGGGGGGAACACTGAAGCTTTCTTT	CASSRGGNTEAFF
TRBV2	NA	NA	TRBJ2-3	TGTGCCAGCAGTGGTGTGGGGCTTAGCACAGATACGCAGTATTTT	CASSGVGLSTDTQYF
TRBV6-2/TRBV6-3	TRBD1	few	TRBJ1-6	TGTGCCAGCAAGAGGGGGCGAGATTCACCCCTCCACTTT	CASKRGRDSPLHF
TRBV18	NA	medium-sized	TRBJ2-7	TGTGCCAGCTCACCCGGGACGGAATCCTACGAGCAGTACTTC	CASSPGTESYEQYF
TRBV30	NA	few	TRBJ2-2	TGTGCCTGGAGATCCGGGGGCAGGGACACCGGGGAGCTGTTTTTT	CAWRSGGRDTGELFF
TRBV7-5	NA	once	TRBJ1-5	NA	CISVSEGRDVGSNQPQHF
TRBV19	NA	few	TRBJ2-7	TGTGCCAGTAGTTCGAAATACGAGCAGTACTTC	CASSSKYEQYF
TRBV20-1	NA	NA	TRBJ2-5	TGCAGTGCTAGAGACTTCAGGGGCAACCAAGAGACCCAGTACTTC	CSARDFRGNQETQYF
TRBV10-3	TRBD1	few	TRBJ2-2	TGTGCCATCAGCCCGACAGGGACCGGGGAGCTGTTTTTT	CAISPTGTGELFF
TRBV28	NA	NA	TRBJ1-1	TGTGCCATCTCCCGAGGACACATGAACACTGAAGCTTTCTTT	CAISRGHMNTEAFF
TRBV7-9	TRBD2	few	TRBJ2-7	TGTGCCAGCATCCCGGGTGGTGGCGGGAGCGCCTACGAGCAGTACTTC	CASIPGGGGSAYEQYF
TRBV12-5	TRBD1	once	TRBJ2-3	TGTGCTAGTGCCCCGACAGGACAGGGACCATATCCGCAGTATTTT	CASAPTGQGPYPQYF
TRBV24-1	NA	few	TRBJ1-4	TGTGCCACCAGTGATTCGACAGGAGGGGAGGAAAAACTGTTTTTT	CATSDSTGGEEKLFF